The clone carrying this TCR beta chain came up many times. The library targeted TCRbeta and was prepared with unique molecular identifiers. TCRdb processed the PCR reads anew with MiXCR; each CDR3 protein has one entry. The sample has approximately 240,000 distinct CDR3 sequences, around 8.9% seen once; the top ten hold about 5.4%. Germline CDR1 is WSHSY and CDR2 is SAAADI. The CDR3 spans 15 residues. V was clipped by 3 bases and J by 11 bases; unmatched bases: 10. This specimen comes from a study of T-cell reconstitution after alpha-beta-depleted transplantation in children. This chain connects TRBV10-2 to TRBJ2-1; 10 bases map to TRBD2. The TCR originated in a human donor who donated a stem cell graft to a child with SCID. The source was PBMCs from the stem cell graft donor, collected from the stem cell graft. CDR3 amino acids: CASSEGTSEFGKQFF. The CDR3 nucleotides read TGCGCCAGCAGTGAAGGGACTAGCGAGTTTGGGAAGCAGTTCTTC.